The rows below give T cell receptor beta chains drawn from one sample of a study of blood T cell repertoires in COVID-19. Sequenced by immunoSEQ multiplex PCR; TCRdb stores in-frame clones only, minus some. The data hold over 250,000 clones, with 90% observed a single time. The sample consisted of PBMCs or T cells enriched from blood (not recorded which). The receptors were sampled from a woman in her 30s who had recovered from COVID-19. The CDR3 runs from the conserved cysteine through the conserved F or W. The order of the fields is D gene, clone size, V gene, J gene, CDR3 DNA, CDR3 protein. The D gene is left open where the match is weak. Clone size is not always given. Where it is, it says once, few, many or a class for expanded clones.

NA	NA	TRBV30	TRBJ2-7	TGTGCCTGGAGCCCGGGGGTGGAGCAGTACTTC	CAWSPGVEQYF
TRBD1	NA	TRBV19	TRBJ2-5	TGTGCCAGTAGCCTCGACAGGGGTTGGAAGACCCAGTACTTC	CASSLDRGWKTQYF
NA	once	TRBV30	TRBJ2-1	TGTGCCTGGAGTGTACACGAATTCGAGCAGTTCTTC	CAWSVHEFEQFF
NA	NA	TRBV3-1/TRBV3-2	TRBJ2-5	TGTGCCAGCAGCCGACTGGGCTGGGGTAGGGGACAGACTAGATCCCACCAAGAGACCCAGTACTTC	CASSRLGWGRGQTRSHQETQYF
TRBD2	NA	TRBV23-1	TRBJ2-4	TGCGCCAGCAGTCAATCTCAACTAGCGGGATACCTAGCCAAAAACATTCAGTACTTC	CASSQSQLAGYLAKNIQYF
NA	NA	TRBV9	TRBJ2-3	TGTGCCAGCAGCGTAATGGGACGGGGGAGCACAGATACGCAGTATTTT	CASSVMGRGSTDTQYF
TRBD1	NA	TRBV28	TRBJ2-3	TGTGCCAGCAGTCCTCTACAGGGGGCTAGGGGGGCAGATACGCAGTATTTT	CASSPLQGARGADTQYF
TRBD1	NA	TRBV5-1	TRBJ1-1	TGCGCCAGCAGCTTAACTCCGGGACAGGGACGGGCTGAAGCTTTCTTT	CASSLTPGQGRAEAFF
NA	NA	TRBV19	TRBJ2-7	TGTGCCAGTAGCCCAAGGGGGTTTCCCTACGAGCAGTACTTC	CASSPRGFPYEQYF
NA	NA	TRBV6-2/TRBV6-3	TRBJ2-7	TGTGCCAGCAGTTACCCCCGGGGGAACCGCGAGCAGTACTTC	CASSYPRGNREQYF
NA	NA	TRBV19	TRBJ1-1	TGTGCCAGTAATAAGGACAGACAGAACACTGAAGCTTTCTTT	CASNKDRQNTEAFF
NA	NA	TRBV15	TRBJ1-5	TGTGCCACCAGCAGAGATCGGGGTATGGAGCCCCAGCATTTT	CATSRDRGMEPQHF
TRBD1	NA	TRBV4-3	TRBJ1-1	TGCGCCAGCAGCCAAGGTGCCAGGGGGCATACTGAAGCTTTCTTT	CASSQGARGHTEAFF
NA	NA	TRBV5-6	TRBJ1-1	TGTGCCAGCAGCTTCTTCACTGAAGCTTTCTTT	CASSFFTEAFF
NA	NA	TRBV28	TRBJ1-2	TGTGCCAGCAGTCCCCCACAGGGTAGGACTAACTATGGCTACACCTTC	CASSPPQGRTNYGYTF
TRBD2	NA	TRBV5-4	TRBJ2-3	TGTGCCAGCAGCCTACCCCGACTAGCGGGAGGGAGTCTCAAAGATACGCAGTATTTT	CASSLPRLAGGSLKDTQYF
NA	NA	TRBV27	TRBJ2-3	TGTGCCAGCAGCCCTTTAGAGGGAGATACGCAGTATTTT	CASSPLEGDTQYF
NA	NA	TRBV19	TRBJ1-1	TGTGCCAGTAGTCTGACGGAGAGGTGGGCTGAAGCTTTCTTT	CASSLTERWAEAFF
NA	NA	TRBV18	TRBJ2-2	TGTGCCAGCTCACCGATAGCGGTTGGGGAGACCGGGGAGCTGTTTTTT	CASSPIAVGETGELFF
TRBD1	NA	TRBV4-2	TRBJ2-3	TGTGCCAGCAGCCAAGCGAGGACAGGGGCCGCAGATACGCAGTATTTT	CASSQARTGAADTQYF
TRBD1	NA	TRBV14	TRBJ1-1	TGTGCCAGCAGCATCGACAGGGGGCTGACTGAAGCTTTCTTT	CASSIDRGLTEAFF
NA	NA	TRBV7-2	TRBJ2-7	TGTGCCAGCAGCCGTAGCGGGACAGACACCTACGAGCAGTACTTC	CASSRSGTDTYEQYF
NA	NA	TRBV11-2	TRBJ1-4	TGTGCCAGCAGCTTAGAGGGCGTGGCAACTAATGAAAAACTGTTTTTT	CASSLEGVATNEKLFF
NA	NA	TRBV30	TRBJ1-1	TGTGCCTGGAGCCGGACAGTGAACACTGAAGCTTTCTTT	CAWSRTVNTEAFF
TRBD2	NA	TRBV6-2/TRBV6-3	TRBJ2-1	TGTGCCAGCAGTTACCGGTCCGGGACTAGCAAAAAGTACAATGAGCAGTTCTTC	CASSYRSGTSKKYNEQFF
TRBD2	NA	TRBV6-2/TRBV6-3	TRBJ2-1	TGTGCCAGCAGTGTCACTAGCGGGAGGGCCTTAGATAATGAGCAGTTCTTC	CASSVTSGRALDNEQFF
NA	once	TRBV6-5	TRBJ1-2	TGTGCCAGTTCCCCGGGCTATGGCTACACCTTC	CASSPGYGYTF
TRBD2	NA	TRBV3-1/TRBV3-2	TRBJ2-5	TGTGCCAGCAGCCAAACCCGGGCGGGAGAGGTCAAAGAGACCCAGTACTTC	CASSQTRAGEVKETQYF
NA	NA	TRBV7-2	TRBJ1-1	TGTGCCAGCAGCCTCCGCGGCAGCACGGAAGAAGCTTTCTTT	CASSLRGSTEEAFF
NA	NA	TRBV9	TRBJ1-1	TGTGCCAGCAGCGAGGGTGGTGGGGCGAGGACTGAAGCTTTCTTT	CASSEGGGARTEAFF
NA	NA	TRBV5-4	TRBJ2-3	TGTGCCAGCAGCACGACAGGCCTCCTGGATACGCAGTATTTT	CASSTTGLLDTQYF
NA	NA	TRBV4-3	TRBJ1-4	TGCGCCAGCAGCCAAGAGGGAGCAACTAATGAAAAACTGTTTTTT	CASSQEGATNEKLFF
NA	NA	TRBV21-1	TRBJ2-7	TGTGCCAGCGGCAGCGGGAGGCAGCCCTACGAGCAGTACTTC	CASGSGRQPYEQYF
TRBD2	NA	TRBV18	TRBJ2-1	TGTGCCAGCTCACCCCCATCGACTAGCGGGAGAGGTTCAAAGGTCAATGAGCAGTTCTTC	CASSPPSTSGRGSKVNEQFF
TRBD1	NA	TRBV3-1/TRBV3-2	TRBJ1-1	TGTGCCAGCAGCCCCGGGACAGGGTTCACTGAAGCTTTCTTT	CASSPGTGFTEAFF
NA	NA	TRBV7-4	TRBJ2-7	TGTGCCAGCAGCTTAGGGCTAGAGGCCTACGAGCAGTACTTC	CASSLGLEAYEQYF
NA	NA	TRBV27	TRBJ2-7	TGTGCCAGCAGTTTCGACAGGTCCCCTAGTTACTACGAGCAGTACTTC	CASSFDRSPSYYEQYF
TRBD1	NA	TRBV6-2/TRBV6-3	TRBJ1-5	TGTGCCAGCAGTTGGGACAGGGGGGGCAATCAGCCCCAGCATTTT	CASSWDRGGNQPQHF
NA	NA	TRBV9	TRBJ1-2	TGTGCCAGCAGCCCAGCTAACTATGGCTACACCTTC	CASSPANYGYTF
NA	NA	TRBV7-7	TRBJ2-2	TGTGCTAGCACAGTCTTTGATGGCGGGGAGCTGTTTTTT	CASTVFDGGELFF
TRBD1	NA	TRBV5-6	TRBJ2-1	TGTGCCAGTACCGGGACAGGGGGTGAGAATGAGCAGTTCTTC	CASTGTGGENEQFF
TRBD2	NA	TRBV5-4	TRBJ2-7	TGTGCCAGCAGCCCGGGACTAGCGGGAGGCAACGAGCAGTACTTC	CASSPGLAGGNEQYF
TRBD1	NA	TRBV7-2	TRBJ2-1	TGTGCCAGCAGCTCCTGGACAGGTGGCGGTCAGGGTAGGAAGAATGAGCAGTTCTTC	CASSSWTGGGQGRKNEQFF
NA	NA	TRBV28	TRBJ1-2	TGTGCCTCTTCCAGTCATGGCTACACCTTC	CASSSHGYTF
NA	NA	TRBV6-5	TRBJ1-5	TGTGCCAGCAGTTACGGAGGGAATCAGCCCCAGCATTTT	CASSYGGNQPQHF
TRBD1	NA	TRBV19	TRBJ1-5	TGTGCCAGTAAGACAGGGTACAATCAGCCCCAGCATTTT	CASKTGYNQPQHF